A single sample is the source of the 29 T cell receptor beta chains below, sequenced in a study of Graves' ophthalmopathy and Graves' hyperthyroidism. For repertoire sequencing, the TCR beta CDR3 regions were amplified from RNA transcripts. Second-round multiplex PCR came after first-round RT-PCR with HTBI primers. TCRdb passed the multiplex PCR reads through MiXCR, listing each CDR3 protein once. The table lists under 400,000 distinct CDR3 sequences, roughly 15% of them singletons. Sequenced input: peripheral blood. All receptors derive from an adult man with Graves' ophthalmopathy.

In this sample, this clonotype turned up once. V is TRBV18 and J is TRBJ1-6; TRBD1 might be the D (5 bases). Trimming pared 2 bases from V and 8 bases from J, leaving 10 bases between. CDR3 length: 14 residues. Germline lookup yields CDR1 KGHSH and CDR2 LQKENI. CDR3 DNA: TGTGCCAGCTCACCATTGGGGCTGGATTCACCCCTCCACTTT. It codes for CASSPLGLDSPLHF. Full variable domain (rest looked up from reference TRBV18 and TRBJ1-6): NAGVMQNPRHLVRRRGQEARLRCSPMKGHSHVYWYRQLPEEGLKFMVYLQKENIIDESGMPKERFSAEFPKEGPSILRIQQVVRGDSAAYFCASSPLGLDSPLHFGNGTRLTVT.

Points on this clonotype: The junction shows a germline mismatch at one end, possibly a read error. The gene calls are TRBV7-7 and TRBJ2-5; tentatively, D is TRBD1 (5 bases). This CDR3 spans 16 amino acids. Germline V gene data show CDR1 as SSHAT and CDR2 as FNYEAQ (reference sequence). The CDR3 loop reads CASSLSQGLQEETQYF. CDR3 sequence (DNA): TGTGCTAGCAGCTTAAGCCAGGGTCTCCAAGAAGAGACCCAGTACTTC.

This clonotype was observed a few times. The chain is built from TRBV6-5 and TRBJ2-7; 9 bases line up with TRBD1. J lost 0 bases, V lost 1 base, and 7 bases had no gene match. Germline CDR1 and CDR2: MNHEY and SVGAGI. The CDR3 length is 17 residues. The CDR3 sequence is CASSYWGTGMPSYEQYF. The CDR3 DNA reads as TGTGCCAGCAGTTACTGGGGGACAGGGATGCCCTCCTACGAGCAGTACTTC.

Remarks on this clonotype: Given a much more abundant clone one base away, this may be a read error. The V and J genes are TRBV12-3 or TRBV12-4 and TRBJ1-1; 8 nucleotides match TRBD1. The CDR3 covers 16 residues. V gave up 3 bases and J gave up 3 bases; unmatched junction bases: 9. CDR3 nucleotide sequence: TGTGCCAGCAGTTTTGGACAGGGCAAATGGGACACTGAAGCTTTCTTT. Amino acid sequence: CASSFGQGKWDTEAFF.

This clonotype was picked up many times. The rearrangement links TRBV28 to TRBJ2-5; 11 nucleotides line up with TRBD2. CDR1 is MDHEN, CDR2 SYDVKM, per germline. The CDR3 spans 16 residues. The ends lost 4 bases at V and 5 bases at J; junction bases unmatched: 9. The CDR3 reads CASSSLRLAGRETQYF. The CDR3 DNA sequence: TGTGCCAGCAGTTCCCTCCGACTAGCGGGGCGGGAGACCCAGTACTTC.

This clonotype was observed at least ten times. The chain has TRBV6-1 and TRBJ2-7; no reliable D call. Trimming stripped 4 bases from V and 0 bases from J, with 13 bases between. Germline-derived CDR1 and CDR2 are MNHNS and SASEGT. This CDR3 contains 15 residues. The CDR3: CASSVERHISYEQYF. The CDR3 DNA reads as TGTGCCAGCAGTGTCGAGCGACATATCTCCTACGAGCAGTACTTC.

In this sample, this clonotype turned up many times. The chain couples TRBV7-3 to TRBJ1-1; D gene unclear. The ends were cut back, 5 bases at V and 4 bases at J, with 20 bases in the middle. The CDR3 extends over 16 amino acids. CDR1 is SGHTA and CDR2 is FQGTGA in the germline V gene. The CDR3 loop is CASSPGGPIDGTEAFF. CDR3 in DNA: TGTGCCAGCAGCCCGGGTGGGCCCATTGACGGCACTGAAGCTTTCTTT.

This clonotype showed up many times. The chain carries TRBV12-3 or TRBV12-4 and TRBJ1-6; D is perhaps TRBD1 (5 bases). The CDR3 sequence is 16 residues long. Trimming shortened V by 3 bases and J by 6 bases, and 15 bases separated the two germline ends. CDR3 sequence reads: CASSLVPGGGNSPLHF. The CDR3 DNA reads TGTGCCAGCAGTTTGGTCCCGGGTGGGGGTAATTCACCCCTCCACTTT.

This clonotype was recorded a few times. An end of the junction differs from the germline gene, which may be a read error. The chain combines TRBV12-3 or TRBV12-4 with TRBJ1-1; D is ambiguous. The CDR3 extends over 14 amino acids. DNA for the CDR3: TGTGCCAGCAGTTGGGTCAGAATGAACACTGAAGCTTCCTTT. Residues: CASSWVRMNTEASF.

In this sample, this clonotype turned up many times. This chain uses TRBV24-1 with TRBJ1-5; 9 bases match TRBD1. The length of the CDR3 is 14 residues. V lost 3 bases, J lost 13 bases, and 9 bases stayed unmatched. Germline V CDR1 and CDR2: KGHDR, SFDVKD. The CDR3 DNA reads as TGTGCCACCAGTGATGGGACAGGGACACTCTTACAGCATTTT. This codes for CATSDGTGTLLQHF.

This clonotype was picked up many times. The V and J genes are TRBV2 and TRBJ1-2, with D perhaps matching TRBD1 (5 bases). The CDR3 sequence is 16 residues long. From germline, CDR1 is SNHLY and CDR2 FYNNEI. Trimming pared 5 bases from V and 3 bases from J, leaving 19 bases between. The CDR3 loop is CASSPGREVTHYGYTF. The CDR3 nucleotides read TGTGCCAGCAGTCCAGGGAGGGAAGTCACCCACTATGGCTACACCTTC.

The chain couples TRBV6-1 to TRBJ1-1, with D tentatively TRBD1 (6 bases). The CDR3 is 14 amino acids. The V gene lost 7 bases and the J gene lost 0 bases, with 12 bases spanning the gap. Germline V gives CDR1 MNHNS, CDR2 SASEGT. The CDR3 protein is CASNRDLVNTEAFF. Written as DNA, the CDR3 is TGTGCCAGCAACAGGGATCTGGTGAACACTGAAGCTTTCTTT.

Written as DNA, the CDR3 is TGTGCCAGTAGTTCCTTGGGCTATGGCTACACCTTC. Encoded protein: CASSSLGYGYTF. This chain joins TRBV19 and TRBJ1-2; unclear D gene. Germline V gives CDR1 LNHDA, CDR2 SQIVND (reference sequence). The CDR3 consists of 12 residues. V lost 5 bases and J 4 bases, leaving 8 bases between the germline ends.

There are many counts of this clonotype. The chain links TRBV20-1 to TRBJ2-2; D gene uncertain. CDR3 length: 16 amino acids. The V gene's germline CDR1 is DFQATT and CDR2 SNEGSKA (reference sequence). Trimming shortened V by 0 bases and J by 3 bases, and 14 bases separated the two germline ends. The CDR3 sequence is CSARDGRNRDTGELFF. CDR3 coding DNA: TGCAGTGCTAGAGATGGGCGGAATAGAGACACCGGGGAGCTGTTTTTT.

Ten or more counts support this clonotype. Since a much larger clone is just one base distant, this may be a read error. The chain combines TRBV20-1 with TRBJ2-5; D perhaps matches TRBD2 (6 bases). The germline CDR1 and CDR2 sequences are DFQATT and SNEGSKA (reference sequence). This CDR3 contains 12 residues. Here the CDR3 DNA reads TGCGGTGCTAGGGGAGGCAAAGAGACCCAGTACTTC. Translating gives CGARGGKETQYF.

This clonotype was seen a handful of times. The rearrangement links TRBV6-1 to TRBJ1-1; D possibly corresponds to TRBD1 (5 bases). The CDR3 is made up of 12 amino acids. Germline V gives CDR1 MNHNS, CDR2 SASEGT. CDR3 loop: CAGRGMNTEAFF. The CDR3 coding sequence is TGTGCGGGACGCGGGATGAACACTGAAGCTTTCTTT.

V is TRBV5-1 and J is TRBJ2-2; 12 bases fit TRBD2. V shed 0 bases, J shed 6 bases, and the junction held 0 bases outside the gene matches. The CDR3 consists of 15 residues. Germline V gives CDR1 SGHRS, CDR2 YFSETQ. The CDR3 region is CASSLASGRAGELFF. Written as DNA, the CDR3 is TGCGCCAGCAGCTTGGCTAGCGGGAGGGCCGGGGAGCTGTTTTTT.

This clonotype appeared many times. The genes are TRBV4-1 and TRBJ1-1; D possibly corresponds to TRBD1 (5 bases). The CDR3 has 15 residues. Germline CDR1 reads MGHRA; CDR2 reads YSYEKL. V was pared by 0 bases and J by 4 bases, with 12 bases between. The CDR3 nucleotides are TGCGCCAGCAGCCAAGACGGGGGTGGATTCACTGAAGCTTTCTTT. Its protein product is CASSQDGGGFTEAFF.

This clonotype was observed at least ten times. This chain uses TRBV6-1 with TRBJ1-5; 7 positions match TRBD1. The CDR3 spans 13 residues. The germline V gene encodes CDR1 MNHNS and CDR2 SASEGT. The V and J ends lost 7 bases and 8 bases, in that order; junction bases with no gene match: 8. The CDR3 loop is CASTRDSQKPQHF. The CDR3 DNA reads as TGTGCCAGCACCCGGGACAGCCAGAAGCCCCAGCATTTT.

The sample holds many counts of this clonotype. The chain is built from TRBV6-5 and TRBJ1-1; tentative D call: TRBD1 (6 bases). Deletions cut 0 bases from V and 1 base from J, with 9 bases between. The CDR3 runs 15 residues. Per the germline V gene, CDR1 is MNHEY and CDR2 is SVGAGI. CDR3 residues: CASSYSTGPNTEAFF. The CDR3 DNA is TGTGCCAGCAGTTACTCGACAGGACCGAACACTGAAGCTTTCTTT.

The genes are TRBV4-1 and TRBJ2-4; D is perhaps TRBD2 (5 bases). The V gene lost 0 bases and the J gene lost 0 bases, with 12 bases spanning the gap. CDR1 is MGHRA and CDR2 is YSYEKL in the germline V gene. The CDR3 loop spans 17 amino acids. CDR3 nucleotide sequence: TGCGCCAGCAGCCAAGACGGCGGGTCGGGAGCCAAAAACATTCAGTACTTC. It is translated as CASSQDGGSGAKNIQYF.

This clonotype has ten or more counts. V and J are TRBV5-1 and TRBJ2-7, with 7 bases fitting TRBD1. The V gene end was trimmed by 0 bases and the J gene end by 3 bases; junction bases not matched to a gene: 6. This CDR3 is 15 amino acids long. Germline CDR1 is SGHRS and CDR2 is YFSETQ. The CDR3 bases are TGCGCCAGCAGCTTGGGCAACCGGGACAGCTACGAGCAGTACTTC. Protein product: CASSLGNRDSYEQYF.

The V and J genes are TRBV5-4 and TRBJ2-5; TRBD2 agrees at 8 bases. With V trimmed by 3 bases and J by 5 bases, 21 bases remained unmatched. This CDR3 is 19 amino acids long. Germline values: CDR1 SGHNT, CDR2 YYREEE (reference sequence). CDR3 sequence: CASSYWRYLGREVRETQYF. In DNA, the CDR3 is TGTGCCAGCAGCTATTGGCGGTACCTCGGGCGGGAGGTGAGGGAGACCCAGTACTTC.

At least ten counts were recorded for this clonotype. This chain joins TRBV5-5 and TRBJ2-7; 8 positions agree with TRBD2. The CDR3 consists of 16 residues. V dropped 3 bases and J dropped 7; count of bases not matched to a gene: 15. Germline CDR1 is SGHKS and CDR2 is YYEKEE (reference sequence). CDR3 in DNA: TGTGCCAGCAGCTGGAGCCTTGGGAAGCGGGAGTGGGAGCAGTACTTC. This gives the protein CASSWSLGKREWEQYF.

This clonotype was counted ten times or more. At one end, the junction sequence differs from germline, possibly due to a read error. The chain carries TRBV10-3 and TRBJ1-6, with 10 nucleotides matching TRBD1. This CDR3 is built from 14 residues. The V gene's germline CDR1 is ENHRY and CDR2 SYGVKD. The CDR3 loop is CAIRTGTGESPLYF. The CDR3 DNA reads as TGTGCCATCAGGACCGGGACAGGGGAATCACCCCTCTACTTT.

In its sample, this clonotype was seen many times. The chain joins TRBV12-3 or TRBV12-4 to TRBJ2-2, with D perhaps being TRBD1 or TRBD2 (5 bases each). This CDR3 spans 14 amino acids. V lost 4 bases, J lost 5 bases, and 11 bases lay in between. The CDR3 loop reads CASSWGIRTGELFF. In DNA form, the CDR3 reads TGTGCCAGCAGTTGGGGGATAAGGACCGGGGAGCTGTTTTTT.

This clonotype was counted many times. This chain links TRBV4-3 with TRBJ2-5; the D is unclear. CDR3 length: 13 residues. V was cut by 4 bases and J by 4 bases, with 10 bases left in between. CDR1 and CDR2 from the germline V gene are LGHNA and YSLEER. CDR3 nucleotides: TGCGCCAGCAGCCCAAGCCGTCGAGAGACCCAGTACTTC. Encoded protein: CASSPSRRETQYF.

DNA for the CDR3: TGTGCCTGGATTCAAAGACAGCTTCCTATTGGAAACACCATATATTTT. Its protein is CAWIQRQLPIGNTIYF. The chain uses TRBV30 and TRBJ1-3; possible D gene TRBD1, 5 bases. CDR3 length equals 16 residues. The V gene lost 4 bases and the J gene lost 3 bases, with 19 bases spanning the gap. Germline values: CDR1 GTSNPN, CDR2 SVGIG (reference sequence).

The V call is TRBV7-9, the J call TRBJ2-4; D gene ambiguous. The CDR3 is 11 amino acids. CDR1 SEHNR and CDR2 FQNEAQ come from the germline V gene (reference sequence). Trimming removed 3 bases from V and 11 bases from J, with 8 bases in between. CDR3 sequence (DNA): TGTGCCAGCAGCTTCGGTGAGGTTCAGTACTTC. It specifies CASSFGEVQYF.